This T cell receptor beta chain was documented in a study of T-cell memory formation after mild COVID-19. At the level of the study: Across donors, TCR clusters were largely donor specific. Study-level points and caveats: CD8+ contracting clones occupied EMRA, while CD4+ ones occupied mainly CM and EM.

This clonotype was seen only a few times. As yet, its antigen is unknown. TCR alpha and TCR beta cDNA libraries carrying sample barcodes and UMIs were produced by 5'RACE using constant-segment primers. TCRdb itself ran the 5' RACE reads through MiXCR, one entry per CDR3 protein. The sample has around 440,000 distinct CDR3 sequences; 18% are singletons. Sequencing was carried out using PBMCs or a T cell subset sorted from them (not recorded which). This clonotype originated in an adult woman who had mild COVID-19 (a few samples of this study predate the infection). Cell type and time point are not known.

For the CDR3, the DNA is TGTGCCAGCAGCTTAGGAGACAGAGTTAGCAATCAGCCCCAGCATTTT. It yields the protein CASSLGDRVSNQPQHF. The chain links TRBV11-2 to TRBJ1-5; D is possibly TRBD1 (5 bases). CDR3 length equals 16 residues. Germline V gives CDR1 SGHAT, CDR2 FQNNGV. The germline V and J ends were trimmed by 1 base and 0 bases, with 10 bases remaining between them.